What follows are 25 T cell receptor beta chains derived from one specimen sequenced in a study of metastatic and nonmetastatic thyroid tumors. MiXCR reprocessed the PCR reads for TCRdb. Of under 30,000 clones in the sample, 4% to 5% were seen once. Every patient underwent thyroid surgery untreated. The material sequenced was blood. The receptors derive from a female donor with papillary thyroid cancer or a benign thyroid nodule (not recorded which). Some clones in this sample may be carry-over from other donors' samples.

This sequence joins TRBV6-2 or TRBV6-3 and TRBJ1-2, with TRBD1 identical over 8 bases. Trimming at V came to 2 bases and at J to 8 bases, leaving 10 bases not matched to a gene. CDR1 is MNHEY and CDR2 is SVGEGT in the germline V gene. The CDR3 covers 15 residues. CDR3 in amino acids: CASSYVDRVGRGYTF. The DNA of the CDR3 is TGTGCCAGCAGTTACGTGGACAGGGTCGGGCGCGGCTACACCTTC.

This clone was counted between two and nine times. V and J are TRBV2 and TRBJ2-5; weak D call: TRBD2 (6 bases). CDR1 is SNHLY and CDR2 is FYNNEI in the germline V gene. V lost 6 bases and J lost 8, with 19 bases in between. The CDR3 sequence is 14 residues long. CDR3 nucleotides: TGTGCCAGCAGGAGGTACCCCTCGGGGGACACCCAGTACTTC. It yields the protein CASRRYPSGDTQYF.

The gene calls are TRBV12-3 or TRBV12-4 and TRBJ2-3; tentative D call: TRBD2 (6 bases). The CDR3 extends over 13 amino acids. V gave up 8 bases and J gave up 4 bases, with 13 bases separating them. The CDR3 region has the DNA TGTGCCAGCGGGACTCCGGACCCAGATACGCAGTATTTT. Its protein product is CASGTPDPDTQYF.

This clone ranks as medium-sized. The chain is built from TRBV12-3 or TRBV12-4 and TRBJ2-1; no clear D gene. Deletions cut 2 bases from V and 5 bases from J, with 4 bases between. The CDR3 consists of 12 residues. CDR3 protein: CASSLWDNEQFF. CDR3 nucleotide sequence: TGTGCCAGCAGTTTATGGGACAATGAGCAGTTCTTC.

Only a few counts were recorded for this clone. The chain has TRBV20-1 and TRBJ1-5; 9 bases are shared with TRBD1. The trim removed 0 bases at V and 4 bases at J, leaving 7 bases unmatched. Germline assignment: CDR1 DFQATT and CDR2 SNEGSKA (reference sequence). This CDR3 region has 16 residues. CDR3 amino acids: CSARDPNRGQNQPQHF. CDR3 in DNA: TGCAGTGCTAGAGATCCCAACAGGGGGCAAAATCAGCCCCAGCATTTT.

In this sample, this clone turned up many times. V and J are TRBV6-1 and TRBJ2-2; 12 positions match TRBD2. V shed 9 bases, J shed 4 bases, and the junction held 6 bases outside the gene matches. The CDR3 spans 15 residues. The V gene's germline CDR1 is MNHNS and CDR2 SASEGT. The CDR3 nucleotides read TGTGCCAGTCAGACTAGCGGGAGCGGCACCGGGGAGCTGTTTTTT. Protein: CASQTSGSGTGELFF.

This clone was picked up a small number of times. The chain has TRBV3-1 and TRBJ1-3; D may be TRBD1 (6 bases). V lost 1 base and J lost 4, with 11 bases in between. The CDR3 loop spans 15 amino acids. Germline CDR1 and CDR2: LGHDT and YNNKEL (reference sequence). CDR3 sequence (DNA): TGTGCCAGCAGCCAAGGAACAGGGACGGGAAACACCATATATTTT. Residues: CASSQGTGTGNTIYF.

This clone rates as medium-sized. The CDR3 DNA reads TGTGCCAGCAGTGACTCGGAGCGGGACACAGATACGCAGTATTTT. The encoded protein is CASSDSERDTDTQYF. The V and J genes are TRBV6-4 and TRBJ2-3; 7 bases fit TRBD2. V shed 0 bases, J shed 2 bases, and the junction held 2 bases outside the gene matches. The germline gives CDR1 MRHNA, CDR2 SNTAGT. The CDR3 extends over 15 amino acids.

The V and J genes are TRBV6-1 and TRBJ1-5, with 7 bases lining up with TRBD1. Germline V gene data show CDR1 as MNHNS and CDR2 as SASEGT. There are 14 residues in the CDR3. The trim removed 7 bases at V and 5 bases at J, leaving 8 bases unmatched. The DNA for the CDR3 is TGTGCCAGCAACAAACAGGGGTGGGATCAGCCCCAGCATTTT. Translated: CASNKQGWDQPQHF.

In regard to this clone: The junction does not match germline at one end; this may be a read error. The same CDR3 also results from other DNA sequences found in this sample. The gene calls are TRBV6-1 and TRBJ2-2; possible D gene TRBD2, 5 bases. Germline values: CDR1 MNHNS, CDR2 SASEGT. This CDR3 comprises 14 residues. The CDR3 reads CASSEARGAGKLSF. The CDR3 bases are TGTGCCAGCAGTGAAGCGCGTGGCGCCGGGAAGCTGTCTTTT.

This chain joins TRBV30 and TRBJ1-1; maybe TRBD1 (5 bases). V lost 5 bases, J lost 2 bases, and 6 bases lay in between. This CDR3 comprises 11 residues. CDR1 is GTSNPN and CDR2 is SVGIG in the germline V gene (reference sequence). As DNA, the CDR3 is TGTGCCTGGGACAGAAACACTGAAGCTTTCTTT. As protein: CAWDRNTEAFF. The variable domain in full, completed from reference TRBV30 and TRBJ1-1, reads SQTIHQWPATLVQPVGSPLSLECTVEGTSNPNLYWYRQAAGRGLQLLFYSVGIGQISSEVPQNLSASRPQDRQFILSSKKLLLSDSGFYLCAWDRNTEAFFGQGTRLTVV.

This clone was seen only a few times. This sequence joins TRBV6-1 and TRBJ1-2; 7 bases map to TRBD1. V lost 5 bases to trimming and J lost 7 bases; unmatched junction nucleotides: 10. The CDR3 spans 14 residues. Germline CDR1 is MNHNS and CDR2 is SASEGT. This chain's CDR3 is CASSLQGGGAGYTF. CDR3 bases: TGTGCCAGCAGTCTCCAGGGGGGGGGCGCTGGCTACACCTTC.

This clone was counted at least ten times. The CDR3 bases are TGCGCCAGCAGCCCCCGGGACGGACAATACGAGCAGTACTTC. Protein sequence: CASSPRDGQYEQYF. The chain carries TRBV4-1 and TRBJ2-7; D may be TRBD1 or TRBD2 (5 bases each). V gave up 4 bases and J gave up 4 bases, with 14 bases separating them. The V gene's germline CDR1 is MGHRA and CDR2 YSYEKL. The CDR3 consists of 14 residues.

This clone was counted only a few times. The V and J genes are TRBV7-9 and TRBJ2-7; TRBD2 aligns across 16 bases. The V and J ends lost 5 bases and 2 bases, in that order; junction bases with no gene match: 6. The CDR3 totals 17 residues. CDR1 and CDR2 (germline): SEHNR, FQNEAQ (reference sequence). As DNA, the CDR3 is TGTGCCAGCAGCCGGAAGGGACTAGCGGGAGGGGCCTACGAGCAGTACTTC. Translated, it gives CASSRKGLAGGAYEQYF.

There are many counts of this clone. CDR3 nucleotides: TGTGCCAGCAGCGCGGACAGGAACACTGAAGCTTTCTTT. It translates to CASSADRNTEAFF. The rearrangement uses TRBV11-2 and TRBJ1-1; possible D gene TRBD1, 6 bases. The CDR3 spans 13 residues. The V end was cut by 5 bases, the J end by 1 base, with 8 bases between. The germline CDR1 and CDR2 sequences are SGHAT and FQNNGV.

This clone has at least ten counts. The chain is built from TRBV5-4 and TRBJ1-2, with a possible D match to TRBD1 (6 bases). V was trimmed by 2 bases and J by 2 bases, leaving 16 bases between them. The CDR3 loop spans 16 amino acids. Germline-derived CDR1 and CDR2 are SGHNT and YYREEE (reference sequence). The CDR3 sequence is CASSFIRGGNNYGYTF. The CDR3 nucleotides read TGTGCCAGCAGCTTTATCAGGGGTGGTAACAACTATGGCTACACCTTC.

This clone was recorded at least ten times. This chain links TRBV13 with TRBJ1-4; D call uncertain. V was shortened by 5 bases and J by 8 bases, with 15 bases between the two germline ends. Germline loops: CDR1 PRHDT, CDR2 FYEKMQ (reference sequence). The CDR3 extends over 14 amino acids. CDR3 nucleotides: TGTGCCAGCAGCCAACCCAGGCACAGCGAAAAACTGTTTTTT. Protein sequence: CASSQPRHSEKLFF. Drawing the rest from reference TRBV13 and TRBJ1-4, the complete variable domain is AAGVIQSPRHLIKEKRETATLKCYPIPRHDTVYWYQQGPGQDPQFLISFYEKMQSDKGSIPDRFSAQQFSDYHSELNMSSLELGDSALYFCASSQPRHSEKLFFGSGTQLSVL.

This clone was counted between two and nine times. The V gene is TRBV6-1, the J gene TRBJ2-1; D remains ambiguous. This CDR3 comprises 14 residues. V was shortened by 5 bases and J by 8 bases, with 16 bases between the two germline ends. Per the germline V gene, CDR1 is MNHNS and CDR2 is SASEGT. The CDR3 here is CASSSRMSVDEQFF. CDR3 in DNA: TGTGCCAGCAGTTCCCGAATGTCGGTGGATGAGCAGTTCTTC.

This clone was found a few times. V and J are TRBV12-3 or TRBV12-4 and TRBJ2-7; TRBD1 matches at 9 bases. This CDR3 has 14 amino acids. Trimming at V came to 8 bases and at J to 6 bases, leaving 11 bases not matched to a gene. The CDR3: CASSMGTGYVEQYF. In DNA, the CDR3 is TGTGCCAGCTCTATGGGGACAGGGTATGTCGAGCAGTACTTC.

This clone was observed a handful of times. This rearrangement joins TRBV6-1 to TRBJ2-7; D is unresolved. The V gene's germline CDR1 is MNHNS and CDR2 SASEGT. This CDR3 region has 14 residues. The V gene lost 0 bases and the J gene lost 2 bases, with 8 bases spanning the gap. The CDR3 sequence: CASSEAHLTYEQYF. For the CDR3, the DNA is TGTGCCAGCAGTGAAGCACACTTAACCTACGAGCAGTACTTC.

The V and J genes are TRBV6-2 or TRBV6-3 and TRBJ2-6; TRBD2 might be the D (5 bases). The CDR3 extends over 12 amino acids. Trimming removed 4 bases from V and 11 bases from J, with 9 bases in between. Germline-derived CDR1 and CDR2 are MNHEY and SVGEGT. CDR3 coding DNA: TGTGCCAGCAGTTCGAAGGGAGACGTCCTGACTTTC. Amino acids: CASSSKGDVLTF.

This clone was picked up a small number of times. In DNA, the CDR3 is TGCGCCAGCAGTGATAGCGGGGGATCCTACGAGCAGTACTTC. Encoded protein: CASSDSGGSYEQYF. J is TRBJ2-7 and V is TRBV10-1; 9 nucleotides match TRBD2. V shed 3 bases and J 1 base; nucleotides not matched to a gene: 1. The CDR3 consists of 14 residues. Germline assignment: CDR1 WNHNN and CDR2 SYGVQD (reference sequence).

CDR3 sequence reads: CSATQERTHNEQFF. The CDR3 region has the DNA TGCAGTGCTACCCAGGAGCGGACCCACAATGAGCAGTTCTTC. This sequence joins TRBV20-1 and TRBJ2-1; possibly TRBD2 for D (5 bases). Germline V lookup: CDR1 DFQATT, CDR2 SNEGSKA (reference sequence). The CDR3 sequence is 14 residues long. The V end was cut by 4 bases, the J end by 5 bases, with 15 bases between.

This clone was seen many times. V and J are TRBV4-1 and TRBJ2-2; D ambiguous. V was clipped by 1 base and J by 1 base, with 4 bases between them. Germline V lookup: CDR1 MGHRA, CDR2 YSYEKL. The length of the CDR3 is 14 residues. The CDR3 DNA reads as TGCGCCAGCAGCCAAGTCGGGAACACCGGGGAGCTGTTTTTT. Residues: CASSQVGNTGELFF.

There are many counts of this clone. This chain uses TRBV5-1 with TRBJ2-7; 8 nucleotides match TRBD2. V lost 0 bases and J lost 5; bases outside the gene matches: 10. This CDR3 is 16 amino acids long. CDR1 and CDR2 from the germline V gene are SGHRS and YFSETQ. CDR3 amino acids: CASSLGPGLDHNEQYF. The CDR3 DNA reads TGCGCCAGCAGCTTGGGCCCGGGACTAGATCACAACGAGCAGTACTTC.